This TCR beta chain was sequenced during a study of T-cell reconstitution after alpha-beta-depleted transplantation in children. The CDR3 has 15 amino acids. V dropped 6 bases and J dropped 0 bases, with 12 bases sitting between them. General study findings and limits: Roughly two months post-transplant, alpha-beta T cells reportedly originated from several hundred graft clones that had expanded. One year after transplant, T-cell counts and diversity came mostly from newly produced T cells. The study traced high day-60 TCRbeta diversity in some patients to surviving recipient T cells and thymic progenitors.

Comment on this clonotype: Its antigen is not identified.

As it was prepared, the TCRbeta library received unique molecular identifiers. TCRdb redid the calling of the PCR reads with MiXCR, one entry per CDR3 protein. The sample shows 700,000 to 850,000 distinct CDR3 sequences, about 16% of them seen only once. The material was PBMCs, mostly from graft donor cells, obtained 360 days after TCRalphabeta/CD19-depleted stem cell transplant. V usage is TRBV12-3 or TRBV12-4 and J usage is TRBJ2-1; maybe TRBD1 (5 bases). The clonotype comes from a male patient between 10 and 17 years old who had a stem cell transplant for acute lymphoblastic leukemia, so the T cells may come from the graft donor. Written as DNA, the CDR3 is TGTGCCAGCAGGGCAGGGATGAGCTCCTACAATGAGCAGTTCTTC. This gives the protein CASRAGMSSYNEQFF.